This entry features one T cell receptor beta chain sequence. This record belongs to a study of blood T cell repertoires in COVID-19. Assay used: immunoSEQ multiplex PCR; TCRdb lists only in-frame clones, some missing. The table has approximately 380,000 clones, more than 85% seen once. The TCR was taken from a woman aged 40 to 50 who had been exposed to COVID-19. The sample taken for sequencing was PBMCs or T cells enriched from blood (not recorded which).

The chain's CDR3 is CSASEGAAYGYTF. In DNA form, the CDR3 reads TGCAGTGCTAGTGAGGGGGCGGCTTATGGCTACACCTTC. The chain employs TRBV20-1 and TRBJ1-2; 7 bases fit TRBD1. The CDR3 has 13 amino acids. With 3 bases clipped from V and 5 bases from J, the junction kept 6 bases outside the gene matches. The germline V gene encodes CDR1 DFQATT and CDR2 SNEGSKA (reference sequence).